This T cell receptor (beta chain) was documented in a study of cytomegalovirus exposure and HLA in healthy donors (dated by TCRdb to the late 2010s). For the wider study: According to an earlier analysis of 550 to 700 of the donors, roughly 180 million T cells yielded roughly 100 million unique TCR beta sequences and less than 300 Gb of sequence data. Besides the first cohort of around 670 subjects, a separate validation cohort made up of 120 different subjects was used. All discovery cohort repertoires had been generated on a single sequencing platform. Class I and class II HLA loci were covered by the typing at four-digit resolution. The study used immunosequencing to profile the T cell repertoires of around 600 subjects and linked those repertoires to cytomegalovirus serostatus. Rather than drawing on any new phenotypic data, the later analysis identified candidate immune exposures from TCR beta sequences and the way those sequences occurred across donors. Donor age, sex, ethnicity and CMV serostatus were compiled alongside the repertoire data. Of the roughly 400 genotyped donors, 80% to 90% were placed in the genetic ancestry cluster associated with self-reported Caucasian donors. In a later analysis, previously published TCR beta repertoires from several hundred donors were re-analyzed and high-resolution HLA genotyping was added so that TCR occurrence patterns could be studied. Five DR-DQ haplotypes were treated as single units for association and clustering because of strong linkage in the cohort. In a later genetic analysis, genome-wide SNP genotypes for about three fifths of the 666 donors were used, and that subset was treated as a discovery cohort. High-throughput TCR immunosequencing, statistical association of individual TCRs with disease status, and machine learning were combined to predict cytomegalovirus infection status. An earlier analysis of about 600 of the donors used high-throughput TCR beta sequencing to judge whether each TCR beta V gene segment behaved as functional or pseudogenic. The number of typed donors differed by locus: about 620-640 for A, B, C, DRB1 and DQB1; 500 to 550 for DQA1; 606 for DPA1; and some 470 for DPB1. The study aimed to test whether signatures of past pathogen exposure could be identified by cataloging public T cell receptors. An early release that covered several hundred HLA-typed donors contained about 290 gigabases of sequencing data and about 93 million unique TCR sequences. Among 300 to 500 genotyped donors of the cohort, an average of roughly 230,000 unique TCR beta nucleotide sequences was sequenced per donor, of which 15% to 20% were non-productive. What the work shows at the level of the full study, not this receptor alone: Some IMGT-functional V segments, including TRBV6-2 and TRBV6-3, could not be distinguished by the 87-base-pair reads and were therefore excluded. In a later analysis, most CMV-associated TCR beta chains were found to appear HLA-restricted, with HLA associations seemingly driven largely by CMV exposure. According to a later analysis, TCR association rates differed among HLA loci, with DRB1 alleles showing the most associated TCRs and HLA-C alleles showing the fewest. A cluster of highly shared sequence variants was judged likely to be a technical artifact of the sequencing pipeline. Three of the identified cytomegalovirus-associated TCR beta chains were confirmed in vitro to be specific for cytomegalovirus antigens. A total of 164 TCR beta chains were listed by the study as associated with cytomegalovirus. The classifier was reported to diagnose cytomegalovirus status with high specificity and sensitivity in both the original and validation cohorts. HLA typing was unavailable for some donors at each locus, so association tests used only the typed subset. Correlated functional status among segregating V segments might reflect linkage disequilibrium, but an unknown experimental factor could not be ruled out. In a later analysis, several top co-occurrence clusters were reported to appear linked to parvovirus B19, influenza, CMV and Epstein-Barr virus. Only TCR beta chains were sequenced in this cohort, and the absence of alpha or paired-chain data limited detectable features. Sequencing depth was assumed to be roughly uniform across donors in the presence/absence analyses, though that assumption may not hold. V-gene and J-gene trimming of TCR beta chains was associated with a missense DCLRE1C variant in a later genetic analysis, and the association was replicated in an independent cohort. A further reported finding was that TCR beta sequences accurately predicted the HLA-A and HLA-B alleles for most subjects in the first cohort. While some public TCRs were present in many individuals, most TCR sequences turned up only very rarely across donors. The earlier analysis of almost 600 of the donors excluded 15 to 20 rarely observed V segments, including chromosome 9 orphons, because counts were too low. In a later analysis, HLA-associated TCR beta chains showed more clonal expansion and lower generation probabilities than non-associated chains that were equally common. A later analysis associated 15,000 to 20,000 TCR beta sequences with specific HLA alleles at a false discovery rate of 0.05. In a later genetic analysis, fewer N-insertions in productive TCRs were reported among donors in an Asian-associated ancestry cluster than the roughly 670-donor mean. The authors suggested that the approach could potentially be generalized to other disease states and immunological phenotypes. Strong co-occurrence of HLA alleles, especially DR and DQ, made assigning TCR associations to individual alleles difficult. CMV serostatus was the only immune exposure information available for the cohort. An earlier analysis of approximately 530 of the donors showed that most TCR beta V segments appeared in productive rearrangements either about 87% or about 30% of the time, which broadly matched IMGT annotations.

The cohort consisted of 600 to 750 healthy bone marrow donors. At the time of sampling, all cohort members were nominally healthy, though unrecorded immune exposures were likely present. The donor tested CMV seronegative and was one of the 352 seronegative cohort members. A peripheral blood sample was provided by each donor, and peripheral blood mononuclear cells were used for TCR beta sequencing. The Qiagen DNeasy Blood Extraction Kit was used to extract genomic DNA from the blood cell samples. Counted from cysteine to phenylalanine, this CDR3 has 14 amino acids. The sequence is cut down to CDR3 DNA, 42 bases in frame from base 1. Reading the germline V gene (reference sequence) gives CDR1 SSHAT and CDR2 FNYEAQ. The library was built by means of the immunoSEQ multiplex PCR assay. For the multiplex PCR, a mixture combining 60 forward primers for TCR Vbeta segments and 13 reverse primers for TCR Jbeta segments was used. Amplification of the CDR3 region of rearranged TCR beta genes was performed with a multiplex PCR assay on genomic DNA. Amplified TCR beta libraries were sequenced as 87-base-pair reads on the Illumina HiSeq System. The paper's data handling went like this. In a later analysis, tens of millions of unique TCR beta chains were counted across the roughly 670 repertoires, and approximately 11 million of these chains were shared by at least two donors. Raw reads were error-corrected and collapsed into unique sequences by a nearest-neighbor algorithm in which closely related sequences were merged to remove PCR and sequencing errors. V, D and J gene segments were assigned by aligning CDR3 sequences to IMGT reference sequences. For a sequence to be retained, at least a six-nucleotide match to both a V gene segment and a J gene segment was required. Rearrangements were called productive when the CDR3 lacked stop codons and stayed in frame with V and J; all others were non-productive. Following IMGT convention, CDR3 was defined as the stretch from the second conserved V-encoded cysteine up to the conserved J-encoded phenylalanine. Sequences without an unambiguous match to a single V gene segment were excluded from the earlier analysis of a few hundred of the donors. An earlier analysis of a few hundred of the donors classified V segments as functional when productive rearrangements were above 56.7% and as segregating when the standard deviation between donors was above 5%. A statistical classification framework was built for diagnosing cytomegalovirus status from the catalog of TCR beta chain sequences. In a later analysis, TCR nucleotide sequences were compared against IMGT/GENE-DB human TR gene sequences so that V and J genes could be assigned. A later analysis assigned CDR3 sequences and most-parsimonious VDJ recombination scenarios with the TCRdist pipeline. In a later analysis, every TCR beta chain was defined by the combination of its CDR3 amino acid sequence and its V-gene family, and reads without a unique V-gene family were dropped. As a way to deal with suspected cross-contamination and a sequencing artifact, a later analysis dropped 450 to 600 nucleotide sequences that were highly shared and had low generation probability. A later analysis calculated a clonal expansion index for each public chain from normalized within-repertoire ranks of inferred template counts. A later analysis computed generation probabilities with a VDJ recombination model fitted to out-of-frame rearrangements, and checked the results against IGoR. Hypergeometric tests were used in a later analysis to score TCR-TCR, TCR-HLA and TCR-CMV co-occurrence, with a repertoire-size bias correction applied to the TCR pairs. In a later analysis, false discovery rates were estimated by permuting HLA or CMV assignments 20 times. A later analysis grouped co-occurring TCRs with DBSCAN, adding TCRdist sequence similarity when clustering within HLA-allele-positive subsets. Repertoires with fewer than 30,000 or more than 120,000 public chains, plus five repertoires with anomalous nucleotide sharing, were excluded from co-occurrence clustering. TCRdb re-hosts the immuneACCESS table, in-frame sequences only. Its copies lack some clones; in the studies checked, an unresolved V gene accounts for under half of them, and the cause for the rest is not known. V, J and clone size are those of that table, while D and trimming were read from the DNA. Recorded for this sample are fewer than 150,000 clones; 70% to 80% of them occurred a single time. Together, the top ten hold 4% to 6% of the sample.

In regard to this clone: The antigen it binds to is not known. One junction end does not reproduce the germline sequence, and a read error may be involved.

This receptor was obtained from a woman in her forties or fifties in good health and CMV-seronegative. Sequencing input: PBMCs. Here the chain combines TRBV7-7 and TRBJ2-5; D gene: possibly TRBD2, on 6 matching bases. The CDR3 protein is CASSTRMEGGTQYF. The nucleotide sequence reads TGTGCTAGCAGCACCCGGATGGAGGGCGGGACCCAGTACTTC.